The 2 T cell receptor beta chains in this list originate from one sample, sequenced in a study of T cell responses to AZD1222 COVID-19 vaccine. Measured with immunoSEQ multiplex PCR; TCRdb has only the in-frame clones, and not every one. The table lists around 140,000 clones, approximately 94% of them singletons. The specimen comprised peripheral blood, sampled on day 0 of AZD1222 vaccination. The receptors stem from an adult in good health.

CDR3 DNA sequence: TGTGCCAGCAGCTTTTTAGCTCCGGAGACCCAGTACTTC. Its translation: CASSFLAPETQYF. The gene calls are TRBV7-2 and TRBJ2-5, with D hard to call. The CDR3 length is 13 residues. Germline V CDR1 and CDR2: SGHTA, FQGNSA. V was shortened by 3 bases and J by 5 bases, with 10 bases between the two germline ends. Full variable domain (remainder filled in from reference TRBV7-2 and TRBJ2-5): GAGVSQSPSNKVTEKGKDVELRCDPISGHTALYWYRQSLGQGLEFLIYFQGNSAPDKSGLPSDRFSAERTGGSVSTLTIQRTQQEDSAVYLCASSFLAPETQYFGPGTRLLVL.

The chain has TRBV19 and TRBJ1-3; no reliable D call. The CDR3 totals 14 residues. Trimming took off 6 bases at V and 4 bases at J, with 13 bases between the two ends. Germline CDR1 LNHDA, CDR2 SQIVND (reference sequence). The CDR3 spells CASSTGPPGNTIYF. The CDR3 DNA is TGTGCCAGTAGCACCGGACCTCCCGGAAACACCATATATTTT.